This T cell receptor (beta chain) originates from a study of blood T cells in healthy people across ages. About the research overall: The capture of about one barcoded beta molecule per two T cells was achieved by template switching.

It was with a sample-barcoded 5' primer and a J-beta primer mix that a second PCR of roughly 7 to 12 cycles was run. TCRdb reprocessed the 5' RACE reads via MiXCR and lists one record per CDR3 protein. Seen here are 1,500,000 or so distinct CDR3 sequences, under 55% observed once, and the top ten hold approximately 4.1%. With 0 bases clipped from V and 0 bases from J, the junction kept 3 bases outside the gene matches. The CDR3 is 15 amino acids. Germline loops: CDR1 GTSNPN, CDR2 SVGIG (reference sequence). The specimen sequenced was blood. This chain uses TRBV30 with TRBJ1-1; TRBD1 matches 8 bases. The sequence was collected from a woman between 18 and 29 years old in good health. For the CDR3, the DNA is TGTGCCTGGAGTGTAGGACAGGGTTTGAACACTGAAGCTTTCTTT. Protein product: CAWSVGQGLNTEAFF.